Sequencing of this TCR beta chain was carried out in a study of regulatory T cells in long-lasting Graves disease listed by TCRdb under 2021. In terms of the full investigation: Persistent Graves' disease was defined as persistently positive TSH receptor autoantibodies together with antithyroid drug treatment for over 5 years. The study was conducted in China and was registered as a clinical trial. This study used TCR sequencing and RNA sequencing of peripheral blood to compare persistent Graves' disease patients against newly diagnosed Graves' disease patients. TCR sequencing covered approximately 13 persistent and around 20 newly diagnosed Graves' disease patients, around 33 samples in total. On average, persistent Graves' disease patients in the clinical cohort had been on antithyroid drugs for eight to twelve years.

Library preparation employed multiplex PCR. TCRdb records Illumina HiSeq 4000 as the sequencer. TCR beta libraries were built with iRepertoire HTBI primers and Arm-PCR amplification of CDR3 regions. PCR products were gel purified before sequencing. The authors' analysis ran thus. A total of fewer than 65 TRBV and under 15 TRBJ segments were identified across samples and were used for gene usage analysis of CDR3 amino acid clonotypes. COPE and FqMerger were used to merge the filtered high-quality paired reads into contigs. BLAST was used to align contigs to IMGT TRBV, TRBD and TRBJ reference genes, and CDR3 was defined according to IMGT. Highly expanded clones were defined as clonotypes with a frequency above 0.1%. Repertoire diversity was measured by Shannon entropy, and V-J evenness by the Gini coefficient. A clonotype was considered public if more than one individual shared it. Using fastp trimming at Q25 and MiXCR clonotype assembly, TCRdb reanalyzed the public sequencing data and kept in-frame beta chains. Rows with one shared CDR3 protein collapse into an entry with the most common genes and DNA. The V and J calls come from TCRdb's annotation, not from the publication. This sample is represented by about 430,000 distinct CDR3 sequences; under 25% of them were singletons. 14% of the sample comes from the top ten.

Worth noting for this clonotype: The antigen this receptor binds is unknown. This may be a read error, as it is one base from a much larger clone.

The CDR3, from cysteine to phenylalanine, totals 13 residues. Only CDR3 DNA is held: 39 bases, read in frame from base 1. Taken from the germline V gene, the CDR1 and CDR2 loops are SGHVS and FQNEAQ. Relative to germline, V is 10 bases shorter and J is 4 bases shorter, with 16 bases between their ends. This specimen's time point label, interpreted: persistent/refractory GD, antithyroid drugs over 5 years with positive TRAb. RNA was extracted from PBMCs in TRIzol for both TCR sequencing and RNA sequencing. Graves' disease was diagnosed according to American Thyroid Association guidelines. Patients were recruited from an endocrinology department in Xi'an, China. Each patient gave around 9.2 milliliters of peripheral blood, collected in an EDTA anticoagulant tube. Ficoll Paque Plus density gradient separation was used to isolate PBMCs, and no further T cell sorting was performed. RNA quality was checked with an Agilent 2100 Bioanalyzer and agarose gel, and concentration with a NanoDrop 2000.

What the research found in general, with its limitations: Lower TCR Shannon entropy and fewer highly expanded clones were observed in persistent Graves' disease patients than in newly diagnosed patients, which suggested clonal expansion. Peripheral blood alone was examined, since thyroid tissue, which constituted the primary lesion, could not be accessed. TRBV28, TRBJ1-2 and TRBJ2-5 were preferentially used in persistent disease, while TRBV20-1 and TRBJ2-1 were favored in newly diagnosed disease. A larger number of public clonotypes was shared among persistent patients (approximately 2,600) than among newly diagnosed patients (about 990). Sequencing and analysis were restricted to the TCR beta chain. The authors acknowledged the small sample size as a limitation that may reduce accuracy.

Source: peripheral blood mononuclear cells (PBMCs), taken when the disease was refractory, from a patient treated with antithyroid drugs. The sequence was obtained from a female donor with Graves disease. The V and J genes are TRBV7-8 and TRBJ1-1; a weak D assignment points to TRBD1 (5 bases agree). Here the CDR3 is given as CANLTREGTEAFF. The sequenced DNA is TGTGCCAACTTAACCAGGGAAGGCACTGAAGCTTTCTTT.